What follows are 27 T cell receptor delta chains derived from one specimen sequenced in a study of γδ T cells in repeated Plasmodium falciparum infection (dated by TCRdb to about 2021). For bulk TCR repertoire analysis, Vgamma9/Vdelta2+ and Vdelta2-negative gammadelta T cell populations were flow-sorted out of peripheral blood mononuclear cells. Library construction relied on multiplex PCR. This sample was sequenced with an Illumina MiSeq. Public reads were reanalyzed in TCRdb with CATT, and rows carrying the same DNA were merged afterwards. The sample table records under 50,000 delta-chain clones; around 1.6% of these occur just once. 7.5% to 10% of the sample is taken by the ten largest. The source material was gamma-delta T cells from blood. These receptor sequences come from a pool of human donors (malaria-infected and uninfected, not separated).

As for this clone: The protein recorded in TCRdb matches a much larger clone and deviates from this DNA's translation at residue 6, suggesting a read error; the protein here is obtained by translating the DNA. The V and J genes are TRDV1 and TRDJ1; D gene unclear. TCRdb records no J gene; here it was assigned by comparing the DNA to germline. The V gene's germline CDR1 is TSWWSYY and CDR2 QGS. Trimming removed 1 base at V and 0 bases at J, with 15 bases between. The CDR3 totals 17 residues. CDR3 DNA sequence: TGTGCTCTTGGGGAACCTAACCCCGACCCCAACACCGATAAACTCATCTTT. Translation gives CALGEPNPDPNTDKLIF.

Concerning this clone itself: The protein TCRdb lists belongs to a much larger clone and differs from this DNA's translation at residue 8, which points to a read error; the protein shown is made from the DNA. This sequence joins TRDV2 and TRDJ1; TRDD2 or TRDD3 may be the D gene (5 bases each). Here the J gene came from matching the DNA to germline, since TCRdb omits it. V was pared by 7 bases and J by 0 bases, with 32 bases between. Germline assignment: CDR1 GEAIGNYY and CDR2 EKD. This CDR3 is 20 amino acids long. CDR3 residues: CACKLYTSSRGLIYTDKLIF. Written as DNA, the CDR3 is TGTGCCTGCAAGCTCTACACTTCTTCCCGGGGACTTATTTACACCGATAAACTCATCTTT.

Comments on this clone: TCRdb pairs this DNA with a much larger clone's protein that differs at residue 4, likely a read error; the protein shown was translated from the DNA. The gene calls are TRDV3 and TRDJ1, with D possibly TRDD2 on 5 matching bases. Trimming removed 1 base from V and 2 bases from J, with 17 bases in between. The germline gives CDR1 TVYSNPD, CDR2 GDNSRS (reference sequence). This CDR3 region has 15 residues. The CDR3 is CAFNTAYSLTDKLIF. CDR3 in DNA: TGTGCCTTTAATACCGCCTACTCCCTTACCGATAAACTCATCTTT.

This clone was observed a few times. The protein TCRdb gives is from a much larger clone and does not agree with this DNA's translation at residue 16, likely a read error; the protein shown here comes from the DNA. The chain has TRDV1 and TRDJ1; D assignment may be TRDD2 or TRDD3 (5 bases each). Germline V CDR1 and CDR2: TSWWSYY, QGS. The V end lost 4 bases, the J end lost 0 bases, and 51 bases lay between the germline ends. The CDR3 consists of 28 residues. CDR3 in amino acids: CALGGPYRTLHSLLLEDISFGYTDKLIF. CDR3 DNA sequence: TGTGCTCTTGGGGGCCCCTACAGGACCCTACATTCCTTATTACTGGAGGATATTTCTTTTGGCTACACCGATAAACTCATCTTT.

Of note for this clone: This DNA's translation and the protein TCRdb lists, from a much larger clone, do not match at residue 17, likely due to a read error; the protein shown is translated from the DNA. For the V gene the call is TRDV1; the J gene has no call; TRDD3, the table's D call, was not compared with the DNA. Germline-derived CDR1 and CDR2 are TSWWSYY and QGS. The CDR3 runs to 19 residues. CDR3 bases: TGTGCTCTTGGGGAACCCCTAGGTTCTAGGGTTTATTTGACAGCACAACCCTTCTTT. It is translated as CALGEPLGSRVYLTAQPFF.

Of note for this clone: This is likely an artifact of a read error, given a far larger clone one base away. The sample contains more than one DNA sequence encoding this CDR3. This rearrangement joins TRDV1 to TRDJ1, with a possible D match to TRDD2 (5 bases). This CDR3 is 20 amino acids long. Germline CDR1 is TSWWSYY and CDR2 is QGS. The CDR3 region is CALGEPKGSSPLTDTDKLIF. The CDR3 DNA reads TGTGCTCTTGGGGAACCCAAAGGCTCTTCCCCCTTAACTGACACCGATAAGCTCATCTTT.

This clone came up many times. TCRdb has a much larger clone's protein, which differs at residue 12 from the translation of this DNA, likely because of a read error; what is shown is the protein translated from the DNA. The J gene is TRDJ1, the V gene TRDV1; TRDD3 aligns across 10 bases. CDR1 TSWWSYY and CDR2 QGS come from the germline V gene. The CDR3 is 17 amino acids. After removal of 2 bases from V and 5 bases from J, the junction contained 11 bases not matched to a gene. The CDR3 coding sequence is TGTGCTCTTGGGGAATTCCCCTTCTGGGGGATAAAAGATAAACTCATCTTT. Residues: CALGEFPFWGIKDKLIF.

Details on this clone: The TCRdb record carries a much larger clone's protein, which differs from this DNA's translation at residue 10; a read error is the likely cause, and the protein listed here is the DNA translation. This chain links TRDV1 with TRDJ1; the D gene is possibly TRDD2 (5 bases). In the absence of a J gene in TCRdb, the DNA was matched to germline to assign it here. Trimming left V 1 base short and J 7 bases short, with 13 bases between. CDR3 length: 14 amino acids. The germline V gene encodes CDR1 TSWWSYY and CDR2 QGS. CDR3 sequence (DNA): TGTGCTCTTGGGGAACATGGCCTTCTCGGTAAACTCATCTTT. Protein product: CALGEHGLLGKLIF.

This clone is medium-sized within its sample. The identical CDR3 is also encoded by other nucleotide sequences in the sample. The chain couples TRDV1 to TRDJ1; 9 positions agree with TRDD2. CDR1 and CDR2 from the germline V gene are TSWWSYY and QGS. Trimming at V came to 1 base and at J to 0 bases, leaving 24 bases not matched to a gene. The CDR3 totals 23 residues. This chain's CDR3 is CALGEHCCRPSYSYGGYTDKLIF. The CDR3 coding sequence is TGTGCTCTTGGGGAACATTGTTGTAGGCCTTCCTACTCCTACGGGGGATACACCGATAAACTCATCTTT.

This clone has ten or more counts. This rearrangement joins TRDV2 to TRDJ1; 13 bases agree with TRDD3. TCRdb offers no J gene call, so here the DNA was matched to germline to obtain one. The ends lost 3 bases at V and 3 bases at J; junction bases unmatched: 12. CDR3 length equals 18 residues. CDR1 GEAIGNYY and CDR2 EKD come from the germline V gene. CDR3 DNA sequence: TGTGCCTGTGACGGAGTACTGGGGGATACGAGAGTGCCCGATAAACTCATCTTT. It specifies CACDGVLGDTRVPDKLIF.

This clone has a count of ten or more. It is likely a read error: a sequence one base away is far more abundant. The sample contains more than one DNA sequence encoding this CDR3. This chain's CDR3 is CAVRSSPYWGIRTYTDKLIF. DNA of the CDR3: TGTGCTGTTCGTTCCTCCCCTTACTGGGGGATACGGACCTACACCGATAAGCTCATCTTT. This chain connects TRAV36/DV7 to TRDJ1; 13 bases match TRDD3. The CDR3 is made up of 20 amino acids. CDR1 and CDR2 (germline): VTNFRS, LTSSGIE (reference sequence).

Concerning this clone: It is likely a read error: a sequence one base away is far more abundant. Other DNA variants within this sample encode the same CDR3. The chain has TRDV2 and TRDJ1; 7 bases are shared with TRDD3. Since TCRdb gives no J gene, matching the DNA to germline was used here to assign it. The CDR3 runs 16 residues. The germline CDR1 and CDR2 sequences are GEAIGNYY and EKD. The junction had 15 bases not matched to a gene; V was cut back by 4 bases and J by 5 bases. The CDR3 nucleotides are TGTGCCTGTGAGCCTGCGGCCAAATGGGGGAGAGATAAACTCATCTTT. Its translation: CACEPAAKWGRDKLIF.

This clone has only a few counts. Since a far larger clone is one base different, this is likely a read error. V and J are TRDV1 and TRDJ1; D unclear. TCRdb supplies no J gene; here it was assigned by aligning the nucleotide sequence to germline. Germline CDR1 and CDR2: TSWWSYY and QGS. Trimming stripped 0 bases from V and 1 base from J, with 9 bases between. The CDR3 runs to 15 residues. The CDR3: CALGELGRATDKLIF. The CDR3 DNA reads as TGTGCTCTTGGGGAACTGGGCAGGGCCACCGATAAACTCATCTTT.

There are a few counts of this clone. This DNA's translation and the protein TCRdb lists, from a much larger clone, do not match at residue 6, likely due to a read error; the protein shown is translated from the DNA. J is TRDJ1 and V is TRDV1; tentatively, D is TRDD3 (5 bases). No J gene is reported in TCRdb; it was inferred here by comparing the DNA with germline. This CDR3 contains 14 residues. V was clipped by 3 bases and J by 4 bases, with 12 bases between them. Germline values: CDR1 TSWWSYY, CDR2 QGS. The DNA for the CDR3 is TGTGCTCTTGGGGAGGGTAGAGGGGACGATAAACTCATCTTT. The encoded protein is CALGEGRGDDKLIF.

The sample holds many counts of this clone. The mismatch at residue 11 between this DNA's translation and the TCRdb protein of a much larger clone likely reflects a read error; the protein shown is translated from the DNA. J is TRDJ1 and V is TRDV1, with 7 bases matching TRDD3. V shed 6 bases, J shed 2 bases, and the junction held 12 bases outside the gene matches. The CDR3 has 16 residues. The germline gives CDR1 TSWWSYY, CDR2 QGS. DNA for the CDR3: TGTGCTCTTGGCCTTACCGGGGGATCTACAACCGATAAACTCATCTTT. Its translation is CALGLTGGSTTDKLIF.

Concerning this clone: TCRdb assigns this DNA the protein of a much larger clone, which departs from its translation at residue 8; this likely reflects a read error, and the protein shown comes from translating the DNA. The chain employs TRDV1 and TRDJ1; 13 positions match TRDD3. Here the J gene came from matching the DNA to germline, since TCRdb omits it. The junction had 22 bases not matched to a gene; V was cut back by 0 bases and J by 0 bases. From germline, CDR1 is TSWWSYY and CDR2 QGS. This CDR3 contains 24 residues. The DNA for the CDR3 is TGTGCTCTTGGGGAACTTTACCCCTACTCTGAACTGGGGGATACGGAAGCGTACACCGATAAACTCATCTTT. This translates into CALGELYPYSELGDTEAYTDKLIF.

This clone has more than one count but fewer than ten. This likely traces to a read error, being one base from a far larger clone. Other nucleotide sequences from this sample produce the same CDR3. This sequence joins TRDV1 and TRDJ1; TRDD3 matches 8 bases. The CDR3 is 20 residues long. Looked up from germline, CDR1 is TSWWSYY and CDR2 is QGS. The CDR3 protein is CALGLEVGYWGLTYTDKLIF. For the CDR3, the DNA is TGTGCTCTTGGCCTTGAAGTCGGGTACTGGGGGTTAACCTACACCGATAAGCTCATCTTT.

Concerning this clone: This DNA translates differently at residue 9 from the TCRdb protein, which is that of a much larger clone; a read error is likely, and the protein shown is the DNA's own translation. The chain is built from TRDV1 and TRDJ1, with D hard to call. The V end was cut by 1 base, the J end by 0 bases, with 12 bases between. The CDR3 totals 16 residues. Germline CDR1 and CDR2: TSWWSYY and QGS. CDR3 protein: CALGEPRWANTDKLIF. The CDR3 nucleotides read TGTGCTCTTGGGGAACCGAGATGGGCAAACACCGATAAACTCATCTTT.

This clone was recorded a few times. The translation of this DNA and the TCRdb protein of a much larger clone differ at residue 9, probably owing to a read error; the protein shown here is translated from the DNA. V is TRDV1 and J is TRDJ1, with 7 nucleotides matching TRDD3. Since TCRdb gives no J gene, matching the DNA to germline was used here to assign it. The CDR3 is made up of 18 amino acids. Germline V CDR1 and CDR2: TSWWSYY, QGS. The V gene end was trimmed by 0 bases and the J gene end by 0 bases; junction bases not matched to a gene: 10. The CDR3 sequence: CALGELGLYGGYTDKLIF. CDR3 DNA sequence: TGTGCTCTTGGGGAACTTGGATTGTACGGGGGATACACCGATAAACTCATCTTT.

The chain links TRDV1 to TRDJ1, with D tentatively TRDD2 (5 bases). As TCRdb names no J gene, one was assigned here on the basis of a DNA match to germline. This CDR3 has 25 amino acids. Deletions cut 3 bases from V and 1 base from J, with 42 bases between. Germline loops: CDR1 TSWWSYY, CDR2 QGS. The CDR3 sequence: CALGETSFAFSLLAPSFRGTDKLIF. The DNA for the CDR3 is TGTGCTCTTGGGGAGACTTCATTCGCCTTCTCCCTCCTGGCGCCATCGTTCAGGGGCACCGATAAACTCATCTTT.

Only a few counts were recorded for this clone. TCRdb's entry gives the protein of a much larger clone, which mismatches this DNA's translation at residue 10, likely from a read error; the protein reported here is translated from the DNA. The chain employs TRDV1 and TRDJ1; D ambiguous. The J gene comes from matching the DNA to germline here; TCRdb lacks it. The CDR3 runs to 16 residues. Deletions cut 6 bases from V and 0 bases from J, with 17 bases between. Germline CDR1 reads TSWWSYY; CDR2 reads QGS. Here the CDR3 DNA reads TGTGCTCTTGGTCCGGAGGCGGGCTCGCACACCGATAAACTCATCTTT. It encodes CALGPEAGSHTDKLIF.

This clone came up many times. The rearrangement links TRDV1 to TRDJ1; TRDD3 is a possible D gene (5 bases). Between the trimmed V and J ends, which lost 2 bases and 3 bases, there was a span of 28 bases. The CDR3 sequence is 20 residues long. Germline V gene lookup returns CDR1 TSWWSYY and CDR2 QGS. The CDR3 loop reads CALGEVVWSGWGPRADKLIF. The CDR3 nucleotides read TGTGCTCTTGGGGAAGTTGTGTGGTCGGGATGGGGCCCCCGGGCCGATAAACTCATCTTT.

Only a few counts were recorded for this clone. The amino acid sequence in TCRdb belongs to a much larger clone and departs from this DNA's translation at residue 8, likely a sequencing read error; the sequence shown is translated from the DNA. V is TRDV1 and J is TRDJ1; 12 nucleotides align to TRDD3. Assignment of the J gene here rests on matching the DNA to germline, because TCRdb gives none. The J segment lost 1 base and the V segment lost 0 bases, leaving 27 bases of the junction unmatched. The germline CDR1 and CDR2 sequences are TSWWSYY and QGS. The CDR3 runs 25 residues. CDR3 protein: CALGELRAGLPALHWGILCTDKLIF. CDR3 in DNA: TGTGCTCTTGGGGAACTAAGGGCGGGACTTCCTGCCCTGCACTGGGGGATACTATGCACCGATAAACTCATCTTT.

This clone was recorded at least ten times. The chain joins TRDV2 to TRDJ3; 9 nucleotides line up with TRDD3. The J gene comes from matching the DNA to germline here; TCRdb lacks it. Losses at the gene ends were 3 bases for V and 0 bases for J; bases not matched to a gene: 5. This CDR3 is 18 amino acids long. The germline gives CDR1 GEAIGNYY, CDR2 EKD. CDR3 nucleotide sequence: TGTGCCTGTGACTTCAACTGGGGGAGCTCCTGGGACACCCGACAGATGTTTTTC. Protein sequence: CACDFNWGSSWDTRQMFF.

In its sample, this clone was seen a few times. The protein recorded in TCRdb matches a much larger clone and deviates from this DNA's translation at residue 12, suggesting a read error; the protein here is obtained by translating the DNA. This sequence joins TRDV2 and TRDJ1, with D possibly being TRDD3 (5 bases). The J gene, missing from TCRdb, was assigned here through DNA to germline matching. CDR3 length: 21 residues. Trimming removed 5 bases at V and 0 bases at J, with 33 bases between. CDR1 is GEAIGNYY, CDR2 EKD, per germline. DNA for the CDR3: TGTGCCTGTGTGAGGTTACCGGAACACAAGGGGAATACGGGGTACACCGATAAACTCATCTTT. Protein sequence: CACVRLPEHKGNTGYTDKLIF.

There are a few counts of this clone. TCRdb attributes to this sequence the protein of a much larger clone, which differs from the DNA translation at residue 12; a read error is likely, and the protein displayed is translated from the DNA. The gene calls are TRDV1 and TRDJ2, with no clear D. In the absence of a J gene in TCRdb, the DNA was matched to germline to assign it here. The CDR3 covers 16 residues. CDR1 and CDR2 from the germline V gene are TSWWSYY and QGS. The CDR3 sequence: CALGEAFCDGTEQLFF. The CDR3 bases are TGTGCTCTTGGGGAAGCTTTTTGTGATGGAACAGAACAACTCTTCTTT.

This clone was picked up a small number of times. It differs at one base from a far larger clone, so likely a read error. Within the sample, other DNA sequences also encode this same CDR3. The V and J genes are TRDV1 and TRDJ1, with D possibly TRDD3 on 6 matching bases. Germline matching of the DNA provided the J gene here, since TCRdb leaves it blank. The CDR3 is made up of 24 amino acids. V was trimmed by 4 bases and J by 0 bases, leaving 39 bases between them. Looked up from germline, CDR1 is TSWWSYY and CDR2 is QGS. The CDR3 coding sequence is TGTGCTCTTGGGGCACCCCTGTTGCCCCTACTCGGGGGCGTACTGGGAGGGTACACCGATAAACTCATCTTT. Encoded protein: CALGAPLLPLLGGVLGGYTDKLIF.